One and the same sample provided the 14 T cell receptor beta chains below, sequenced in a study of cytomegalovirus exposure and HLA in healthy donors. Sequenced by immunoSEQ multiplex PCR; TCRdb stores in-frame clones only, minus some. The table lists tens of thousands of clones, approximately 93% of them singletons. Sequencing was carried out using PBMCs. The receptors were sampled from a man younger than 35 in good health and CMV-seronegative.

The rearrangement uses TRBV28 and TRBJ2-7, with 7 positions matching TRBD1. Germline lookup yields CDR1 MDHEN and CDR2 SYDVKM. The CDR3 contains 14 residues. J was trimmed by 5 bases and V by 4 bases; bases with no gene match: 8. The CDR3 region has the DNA TGTGCCAGCAGTTCCCAAGACAGGGTCCACGAGCAGTACTTC. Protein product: CASSSQDRVHEQYF.

DNA for the CDR3: TGTGCCAGCAGCCCCCGGGACAGGGGCCTTGATGAGCAGTTCTTC. Amino acids: CASSPRDRGLDEQFF. The gene calls are TRBV14 and TRBJ2-1, with 10 bases fitting TRBD1. J lost 8 bases, V lost 4 bases, and 8 bases had no gene match. Germline V gives CDR1 SGHDN, CDR2 FVKESK. There are 15 residues in the CDR3.

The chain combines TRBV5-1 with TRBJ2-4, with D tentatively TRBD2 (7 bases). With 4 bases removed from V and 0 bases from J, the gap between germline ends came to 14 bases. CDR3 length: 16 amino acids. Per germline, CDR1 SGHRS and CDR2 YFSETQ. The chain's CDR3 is CASSPAGAIAKNIQYF. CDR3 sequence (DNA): TGCGCCAGCAGCCCGGCGGGGGCTATAGCCAAAAACATTCAGTACTTC.

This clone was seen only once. The CDR3 sequence: CATLKRESGTGELFF. The DNA of the CDR3 is TGTGCCACTCTAAAGCGGGAGTCGGGCACCGGGGAGCTGTTTTTT. This chain links TRBV6-5 with TRBJ2-2; 8 bases map to TRBD2. CDR1 and CDR2 from the germline V gene are MNHEY and SVGAGI. The CDR3 runs 15 residues. The V gene end was trimmed by 10 bases and the J gene end by 4 bases; junction bases not matched to a gene: 11.

CDR3 coding DNA: TGTGCCAGCAGTTTTGACCACGTCGGGGAGCAGTTCTTC. It is translated as CASSFDHVGEQFF. The chain combines TRBV27 with TRBJ2-1; D gene ambiguous. Germline-derived CDR1 and CDR2 are MNHEY and SMNVEV (reference sequence). The CDR3 consists of 13 residues. Trimming removed 3 bases from V and 10 bases from J, with 13 bases in between.

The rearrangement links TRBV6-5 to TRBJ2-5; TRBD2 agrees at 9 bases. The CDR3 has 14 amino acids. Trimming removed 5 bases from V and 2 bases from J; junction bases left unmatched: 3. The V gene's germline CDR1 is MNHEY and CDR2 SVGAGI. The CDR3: CASSGLATQETQYF. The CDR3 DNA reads TGTGCCAGCAGTGGACTAGCGACTCAAGAGACCCAGTACTTC.

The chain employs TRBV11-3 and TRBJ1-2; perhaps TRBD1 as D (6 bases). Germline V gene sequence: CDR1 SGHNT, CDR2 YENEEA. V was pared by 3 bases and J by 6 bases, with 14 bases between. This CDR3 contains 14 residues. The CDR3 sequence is CASSLGQGLNGYTF. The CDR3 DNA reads TGTGCCAGCAGCTTGGGTCAGGGGTTGAATGGCTACACCTTC.

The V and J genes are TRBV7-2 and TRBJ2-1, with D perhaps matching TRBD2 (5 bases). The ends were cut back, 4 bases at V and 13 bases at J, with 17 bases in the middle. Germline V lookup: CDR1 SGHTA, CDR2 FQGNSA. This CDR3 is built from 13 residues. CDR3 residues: CASSSLVPGLQFF. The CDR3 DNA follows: TGTGCCAGCAGCTCACTCGTCCCGGGATTACAGTTCTTC.

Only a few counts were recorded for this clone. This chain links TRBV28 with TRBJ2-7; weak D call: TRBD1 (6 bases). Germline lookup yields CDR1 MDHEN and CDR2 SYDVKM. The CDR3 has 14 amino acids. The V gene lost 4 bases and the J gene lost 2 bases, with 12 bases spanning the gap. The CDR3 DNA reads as TGTGCCAGCAGTTCCCCAGGGGCGGCCTACGAGCAGTACTTC. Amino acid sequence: CASSSPGAAYEQYF.

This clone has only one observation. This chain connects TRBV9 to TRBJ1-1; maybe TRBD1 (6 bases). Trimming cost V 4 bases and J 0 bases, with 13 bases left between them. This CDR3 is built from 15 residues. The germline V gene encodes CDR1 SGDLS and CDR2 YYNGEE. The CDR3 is CASSRGRRMNTEAFF. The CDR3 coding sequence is TGTGCCAGCAGCAGGGGGAGACGGATGAACACTGAAGCTTTCTTT.

CDR3 loop: CASSPGQGPYEQYF. The CDR3 nucleotides are TGTGCCAGCAGCCCGGGACAGGGACCCTACGAGCAGTACTTC. The chain combines TRBV5-4 with TRBJ2-7; 9 positions match TRBD1. CDR1 SGHNT and CDR2 YYREEE come from the germline V gene (reference sequence). The ends lost 4 bases at V and 2 bases at J; junction bases unmatched: 4. This CDR3 spans 14 amino acids.

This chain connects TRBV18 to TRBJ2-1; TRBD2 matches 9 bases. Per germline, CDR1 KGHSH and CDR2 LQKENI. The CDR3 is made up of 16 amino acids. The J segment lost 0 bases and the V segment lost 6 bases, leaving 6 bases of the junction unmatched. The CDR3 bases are TGTGCCAGCTCCTTAGCGGGAGACCCCTCCTACAATGAGCAGTTCTTC. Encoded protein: CASSLAGDPSYNEQFF.

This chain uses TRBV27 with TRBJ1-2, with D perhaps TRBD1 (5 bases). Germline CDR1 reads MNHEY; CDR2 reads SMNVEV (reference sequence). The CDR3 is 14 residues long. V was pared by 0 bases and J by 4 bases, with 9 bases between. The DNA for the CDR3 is TGTGCCAGCAGTTTATCCTCCGGGGGCTATGGCTACACCTTC. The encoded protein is CASSLSSGGYGYTF.

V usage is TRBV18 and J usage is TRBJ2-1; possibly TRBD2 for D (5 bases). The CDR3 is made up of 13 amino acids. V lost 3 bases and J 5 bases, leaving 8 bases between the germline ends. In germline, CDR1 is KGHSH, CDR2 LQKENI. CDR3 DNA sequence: TGTGCCAGCTCACCTTGGCGGGACAATGAGCAGTTCTTC. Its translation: CASSPWRDNEQFF.